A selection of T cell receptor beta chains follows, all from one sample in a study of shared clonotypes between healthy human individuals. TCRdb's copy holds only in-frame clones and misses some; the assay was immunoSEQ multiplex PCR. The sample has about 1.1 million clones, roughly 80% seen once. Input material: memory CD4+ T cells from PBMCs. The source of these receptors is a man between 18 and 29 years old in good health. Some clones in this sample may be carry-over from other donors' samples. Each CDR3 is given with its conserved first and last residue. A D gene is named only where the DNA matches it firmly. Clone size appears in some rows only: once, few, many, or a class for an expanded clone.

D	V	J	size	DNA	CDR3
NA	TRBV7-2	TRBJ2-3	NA	TGTGCCAGCAGCTTTGGGCAGGGAGGAGATACGCAGTATTTT	CASSFGQGGDTQYF
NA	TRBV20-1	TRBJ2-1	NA	TGCAGTGCTAGCGGGCCTCCAAGGCAGTTCTTC	CSASGPPRQFF
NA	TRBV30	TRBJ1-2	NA	TGTGCCTGGAGTGCCCCATCATGGGCAGGCTTCAGGACCTTC	CAWSAPSWAGFRTF
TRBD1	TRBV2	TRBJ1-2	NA	TGTGCCAGCACCGAGGGACAGACTCTGATGGGTGGCTACACCTTC	CASTEGQTLMGGYTF
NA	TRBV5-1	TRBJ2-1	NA	TGCGCCAGCAGCTTTTCCATTAGCTCCTACAATGAGCAGTTCTTC	CASSFSISSYNEQFF
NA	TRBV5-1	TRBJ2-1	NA	TGCGCCAGCAGCAAACAAGCGGCGAGAAATGAGCAGTTCTTC	CASSKQAARNEQFF
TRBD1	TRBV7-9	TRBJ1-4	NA	TGTGCCAGCAGCAGCTCAAGGGGGCATAATAATGAAAAACTGTTTTTT	CASSSSRGHNNEKLFF
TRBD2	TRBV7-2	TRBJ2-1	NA	TGTGCCAGCAGCCCTAGGAGGGCGGGAGAAACTGAGCAGTTCTTC	CASSPRRAGETEQFF
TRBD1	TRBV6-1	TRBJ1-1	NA	TGTGCCAGCAGTGCTCCAGGGGGCGCAGCTTTCTTT	CASSAPGGAAFF
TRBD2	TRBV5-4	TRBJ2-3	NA	TGTGCCAGCAGCCCCCGGGGGGGGACAAGACCCACAGATACGCAGTATTTT	CASSPRGGTRPTDTQYF
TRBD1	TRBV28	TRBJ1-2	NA	TGTGCCAGCAGTCGGTTAGGGGGACAGATCTATGGCTACACCTTC	CASSRLGGQIYGYTF
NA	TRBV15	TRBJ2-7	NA	TGTGCCACCAGCATAAGGACGGACTACGAGCAGTACTTC	CATSIRTDYEQYF
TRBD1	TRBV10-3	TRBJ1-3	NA	TGTGCCATCAGGGGGACAGGAGGCTCTGGAAACACCATATATTTT	CAIRGTGGSGNTIYF
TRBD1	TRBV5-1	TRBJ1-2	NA	TGCGCCAGCAGCGCCGGACAGGGTAGATTCTATGGCTACACCTTC	CASSAGQGRFYGYTF
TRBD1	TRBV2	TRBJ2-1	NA	TGTGCCAGCATTCAAGGGACAGGGGGTACAAATGAGCAGTTCTTC	CASIQGTGGTNEQFF
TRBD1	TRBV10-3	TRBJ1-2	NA	TGTGCCACGGGAACGGGACAGATAAATGGCTACACCTTC	CATGTGQINGYTF
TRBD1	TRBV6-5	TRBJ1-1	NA	TGTGCCAGCAAGAATTCCGGGACAGGGGACACTGAAGCTTTCTTT	CASKNSGTGDTEAFF
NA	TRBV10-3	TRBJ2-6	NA	TGTGCCATACGGACAGCCCCGTCTGGGGCCAACGTCCTGACTTTC	CAIRTAPSGANVLTF
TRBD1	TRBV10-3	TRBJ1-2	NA	TGTGCCATCAGTGATCAACAGGGGGCGTATCGCTACACCTTC	CAISDQQGAYRYTF
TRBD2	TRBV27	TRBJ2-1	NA	TGTGCCAGCAGTTTATCGGGGTTAGCGGGAGGGAATGAGCAGTTCTTC	CASSLSGLAGGNEQFF
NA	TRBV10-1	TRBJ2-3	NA	TGCGCCAGCAGTGGAGGACCAAGATCAGATACGCAGTATTTT	CASSGGPRSDTQYF
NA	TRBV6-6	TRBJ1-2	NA	TGTGCCAGCAGTGGCAGGGTATCAGGCTACACCTTC	CASSGRVSGYTF
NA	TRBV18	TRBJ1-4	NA	TGTGCCAGCTCACTACATCAAGGGGTCGGTGAAAAACTGTTTTTT	CASSLHQGVGEKLFF
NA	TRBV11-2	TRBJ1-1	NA	TGTGCCAGCAGCTTCACCCAGGGGTCTTCCACTGAAGCTTTCTTT	CASSFTQGSSTEAFF
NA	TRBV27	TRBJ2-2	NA	TGTGCCAGCAGCCCCAGACCGGTTACCGGGGAGCTGTTTTTT	CASSPRPVTGELFF
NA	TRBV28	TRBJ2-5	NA	TGTGCCAGCAGTTCACCAGGGACCTCTAAGCGAGAGACCCAGTACTTC	CASSSPGTSKRETQYF
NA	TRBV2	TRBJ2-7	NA	TGTGCCAGCAGTGGGGACTCAGCAAGCTCCTACGAGCAGTACTTC	CASSGDSASSYEQYF
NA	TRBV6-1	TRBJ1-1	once	TGTGCCAGCAGTGAAGCATGGGGTGGGGTCGAAGCTTTCTTT	CASSEAWGGVEAFF
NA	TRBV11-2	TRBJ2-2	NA	TGTGCCAGCAGCTTAGACTCGAACACCGGGGAGCTGTTTTTT	CASSLDSNTGELFF
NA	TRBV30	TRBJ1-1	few	TGTGCCTGGAGTCCGAAGGGCGGCACTGAAGCTTTCTTT	CAWSPKGGTEAFF
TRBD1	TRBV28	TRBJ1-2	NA	TGTGCCAGCAGTTTAGTGGACAGGGTTACTACTGGCTACACCTTC	CASSLVDRVTTGYTF
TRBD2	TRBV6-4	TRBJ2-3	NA	TGTGCCAGCAGTGAAAAAGGTACTAGCGGCACAGATACGCAGTATTTT	CASSEKGTSGTDTQYF
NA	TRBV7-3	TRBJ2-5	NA	TGTGCCAGCAGCTTAACAAGGGAAGAGACCCAGTACTTC	CASSLTREETQYF
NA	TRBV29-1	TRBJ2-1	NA	TGCAGCGTTGAAGATGGGGGGCCGAGCTCCTACAATGAGCAGTTCTTC	CSVEDGGPSSYNEQFF
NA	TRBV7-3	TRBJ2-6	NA	TGTGCCAGCAGCTTAACGTCCGGAGGGGCTGGGGCCAACGTCCTGACTTTC	CASSLTSGGAGANVLTF
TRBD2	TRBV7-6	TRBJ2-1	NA	TGTGCCAGCAGCCGAGGACTAGCGGGGAACAATGAGCAGTTCTTC	CASSRGLAGNNEQFF
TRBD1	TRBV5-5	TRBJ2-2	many	TGTGCCAGCAGCTTAGGGGGCAGGTTGAACACCGGGGAGCTGTTTTTT	CASSLGGRLNTGELFF
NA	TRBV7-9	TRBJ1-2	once	TGTGCCAGCAGCCCCGGCGGGGTGCAAGGCTACACCTTC	CASSPGGVQGYTF
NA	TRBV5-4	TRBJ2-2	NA	TGTGCCAGCAGCTTAGGTCTAGGAAACACCGGGGAGCTGTTTTTT	CASSLGLGNTGELFF
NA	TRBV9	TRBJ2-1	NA	TGTGCCAGCAGCGTCGGGCGAAACACCTACAATGAGCAGTTCTTC	CASSVGRNTYNEQFF
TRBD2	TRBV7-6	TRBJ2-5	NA	TGTGCCAGCAGCTTAGGACCTCGGGGGGGAGGGCAAGAGACCCAGTACTTC	CASSLGPRGGGQETQYF
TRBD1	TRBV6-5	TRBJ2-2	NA	TGTGCGGGCAGGGGGCGCCCGGAGGGCGGGGAGCTGTTTTTT	CAGRGRPEGGELFF
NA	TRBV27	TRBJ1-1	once	TGTGCCAGCAGTTTACTATTCGGCAGGTCGAACACTGAAGCTTTCTTT	CASSLLFGRSNTEAFF
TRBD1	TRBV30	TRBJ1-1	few	TGTGCCTGGAGTGTACCCGACAGGGGGAGGACTGAAGCTTTCTTT	CAWSVPDRGRTEAFF
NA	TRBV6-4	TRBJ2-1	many	TGTGCCAGCAGTGACTCAGACCCGAGCTCCTACAATGAGCAGTTCTTC	CASSDSDPSSYNEQFF
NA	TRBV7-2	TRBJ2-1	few	TGTGCCAGCAGCTTAGGGGGGGCTAATGAGCAGTTCTTC	CASSLGGANEQFF
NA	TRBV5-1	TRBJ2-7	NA	TGCGCCAGCAGCGATTATTACGAGCAGTACTTC	CASSDYYEQYF